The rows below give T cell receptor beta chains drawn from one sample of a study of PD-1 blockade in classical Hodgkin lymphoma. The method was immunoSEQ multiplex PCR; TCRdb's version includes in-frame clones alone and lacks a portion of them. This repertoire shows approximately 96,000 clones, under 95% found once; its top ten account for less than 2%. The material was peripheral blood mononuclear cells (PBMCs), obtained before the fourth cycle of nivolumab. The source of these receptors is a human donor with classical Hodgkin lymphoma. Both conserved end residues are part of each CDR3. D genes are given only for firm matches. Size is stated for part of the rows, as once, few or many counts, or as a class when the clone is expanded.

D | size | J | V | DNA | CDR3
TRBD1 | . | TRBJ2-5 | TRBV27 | TGTGCCAGCACTTCCTTGGGACAGGGGTACCAAGAGACCCAGTACTTC | CASTSLGQGYQETQYF
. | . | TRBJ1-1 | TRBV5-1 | TGCGCCAGCAGCCTGGGGAGGGGGGAAGCTTTCTTT | CASSLGRGEAFF
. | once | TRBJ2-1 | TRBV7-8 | TGTGCCAGCAGCGTAGACTTAGCAGCGCAGTTCTTC | CASSVDLAAQFF
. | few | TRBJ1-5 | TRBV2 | TGTGCCAGCAGTGAGCGGGGGTATGGCAATCAGCCCCAGCATTTT | CASSERGYGNQPQHF
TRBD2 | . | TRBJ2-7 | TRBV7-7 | TGTGCTAGCAGCTTAGGACTAGCGAGCTACGAGCAGTACTTC | CASSLGLASYEQYF
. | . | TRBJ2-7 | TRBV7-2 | TGTGCCAGCAGCTTCCGACCCCGTTACGAGCAGTACTTC | CASSFRPRYEQYF
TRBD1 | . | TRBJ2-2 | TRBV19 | TGTGCCAGTAAACACGGACAGGTTTCGAACACCGGGGAGCTGTTTTTT | CASKHGQVSNTGELFF
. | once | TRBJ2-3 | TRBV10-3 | TGTGCCATCAGGGGGGTGGACACAGATACGCAGTATTTT | CAIRGVDTDTQYF
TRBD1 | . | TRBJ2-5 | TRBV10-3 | TGTGCCATGAGGGACAGCCAAGAGACCCAGTACTTC | CAMRDSQETQYF
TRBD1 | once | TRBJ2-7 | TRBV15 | TGTGCCACCAGCAGAGACGGGACAGGAAATTACGAGCAGTACTTC | CATSRDGTGNYEQYF
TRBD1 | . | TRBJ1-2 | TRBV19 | TGTGCCAGTAGTTGGACAGGGGGCAGTCGAGGCTACACCTTC | CASSWTGGSRGYTF
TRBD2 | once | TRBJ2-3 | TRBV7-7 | TGTGCTAGCAGTTTGGGACTAGCGGGAGGATTTGGCACAGATACGCAGTATTTT | CASSLGLAGGFGTDTQYF
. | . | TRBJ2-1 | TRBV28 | TGTGCCAGCAGTATTGCGGGGGCTCCTCACCTCAATGAGCAGTTCTTC | CASSIAGAPHLNEQFF
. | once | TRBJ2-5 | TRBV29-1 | TGCAGCGTTGGTCTCCGGGGGCGTGCAGAGACCCAGTACTTC | CSVGLRGRAETQYF
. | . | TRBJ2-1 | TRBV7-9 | TGTGCCAGCAGCTTAGAAGGGCCCGCAATTGAGCAGTTCTTC | CASSLEGPAIEQFF
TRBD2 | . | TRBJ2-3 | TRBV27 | TGTGCCAGCAGTCGAGGAGGGACTAGCGGGAGTGGTCTAACAGATACGCAGTATTTT | CASSRGGTSGSGLTDTQYF
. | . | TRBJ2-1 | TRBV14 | TGTGCCAGCACACTGGGTAGCTCCTACAATGAGCAGTTCTTC | CASTLGSSYNEQFF
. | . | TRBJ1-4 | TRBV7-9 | TGTGCCCTGGGGCAGACTAATGAAAAACTGTTTTTT | CALGQTNEKLFF
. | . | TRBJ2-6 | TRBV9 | TGTGCCAGCAGCGTAGCTTTGGGTCTAGCTGGGGCCAACGTCCTGACTTTC | CASSVALGLAGANVLTF
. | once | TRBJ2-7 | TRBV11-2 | TGTGCCAGCAGCTTTGGGTTGGCAGAGGGAGCCTACGAGCAGTACTTC | CASSFGLAEGAYEQYF
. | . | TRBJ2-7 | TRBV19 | TGTGCCAGTAGTATAGGCCCGGGTACCGAGCAGTACTTC | CASSIGPGTEQYF
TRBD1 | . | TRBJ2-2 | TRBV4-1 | TGCGCCAGCAGCCACATGGACAGGGGTACCACCGGGGAGCTGTTTTTT | CASSHMDRGTTGELFF
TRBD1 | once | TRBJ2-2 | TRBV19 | TGTGCCAGTAGTATACTCCAGGGGGCAATCGGGGAGCTGTTTTTT | CASSILQGAIGELFF
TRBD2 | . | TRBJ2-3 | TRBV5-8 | TGTGCCAGCAGCCCCGTGGGGCGGGAGGGCCACGGACGGCTTTTT | CASSPVGREGHGRLF
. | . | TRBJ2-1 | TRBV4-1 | TGCGCCAGCAGCCAAGTACCAGGCAACAATGAGCAGTTCTTC | CASSQVPGNNEQFF
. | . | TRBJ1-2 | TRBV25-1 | TGTGCCAGCAGTGAGGTGGGGCTTGATGGCTACACCTTC | CASSEVGLDGYTF
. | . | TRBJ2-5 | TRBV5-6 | TGTGCCAGCAGCTTGAGGGTCCCGGGACTCCAAGAGACCCAGTACTTC | CASSLRVPGLQETQYF
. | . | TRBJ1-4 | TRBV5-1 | TGCGCCAGCAGCCCCGGGGGAGGGGGACCGAATGAAAAACTGTTTTTT | CASSPGGGGPNEKLFF
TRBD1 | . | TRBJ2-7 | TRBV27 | TGTGCCAGCAGTTTAGGACAGGGGTGGCAACAGTACTTC | CASSLGQGWQQYF
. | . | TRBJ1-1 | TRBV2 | TGTGCCAGCACCGGGACGAACACTGAAGCTTTCTTT | CASTGTNTEAFF
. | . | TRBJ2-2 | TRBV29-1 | TGCAGCGTTGCACGCTCCGGGGAGCTGTTTTTT | CSVARSGELFF
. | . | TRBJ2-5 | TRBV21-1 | TGTGCCAGCAGCAAAGAGGAAGGGGGAGAGACCCAGTACTTC | CASSKEEGGETQYF
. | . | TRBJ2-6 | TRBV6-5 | TGTGCCAGCAGTTATTCCCGGATGGCTGGGGCCAACGTCCTGACTTTC | CASSYSRMAGANVLTF
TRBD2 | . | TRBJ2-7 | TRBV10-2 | TGCGCCAGCCTTTCTCTAGCGGAGAGTAACTCCTACGAGCAGTACTTC | CASLSLAESNSYEQYF
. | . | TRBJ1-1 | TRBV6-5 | TGTGCCAGCAGGGGAGGAGGCGGCAGGGGCACTGAAGCTTTCTTT | CASRGGGGRGTEAFF
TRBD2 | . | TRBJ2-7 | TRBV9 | TGTGCCAGCAGCGTAGAGTTAACTAGCGGGATCTACGAGCAGTACTTC | CASSVELTSGIYEQYF
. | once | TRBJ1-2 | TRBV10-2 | TGCGCCAGCAGTGAGCGCACTGAAGGGGGCTACACCTTC | CASSERTEGGYTF
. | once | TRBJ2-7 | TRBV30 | TGTGCCTGGAGGGCGAGGGTCCGCGTCTTCTACGAGCAGTACTTC | CAWRARVRVFYEQYF
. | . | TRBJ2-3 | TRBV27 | TGTGCCAGCAGTTTATTAGGGGGGGTCACAGATACGCAGTATTTT | CASSLLGGVTDTQYF
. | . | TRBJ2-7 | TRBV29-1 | TGCAGCGTTCATGATGAGGGATCCTACGAGCAGTACTTC | CSVHDEGSYEQYF
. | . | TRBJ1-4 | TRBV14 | TGTGCCAGCAGCCAAGATCAGGGGCTTGTTGCTAATGAAAAACTGTTTTTT | CASSQDQGLVANEKLFF
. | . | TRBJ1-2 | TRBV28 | TGTGCCAGCAGGAACTGGGGCAACTATGGCTACACCTTC | CASRNWGNYGYTF
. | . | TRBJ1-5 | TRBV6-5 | TGTGCCAGCAGCTTCAAGGGTGGACAGCCCCAGCATTTT | CASSFKGGQPQHF
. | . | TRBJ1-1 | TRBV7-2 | TGTGCCAGCAGCTTAGTCCGGGGAACTGAAGCTTTCTTT | CASSLVRGTEAFF
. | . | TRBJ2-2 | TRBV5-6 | TGTGCCAGCACGAGAGGGGTCGGGGAGCTGTTTTTT | CASTRGVGELFF
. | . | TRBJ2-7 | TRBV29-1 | TGCAGCGTTGAAGAATCTTTGGGGAATCGGCACGAGCAGTACTTC | CSVEESLGNRHEQYF
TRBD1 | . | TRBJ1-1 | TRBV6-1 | TGTGCCAGCAGTGAGGGACAGTGGAACGTGAACACTGAAGCTTTCTTT | CASSEGQWNVNTEAFF
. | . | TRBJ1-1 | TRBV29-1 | TGCAGCGTTGGACAGACCTTCATGAACACTGAAGCTTTCTTT | CSVGQTFMNTEAFF
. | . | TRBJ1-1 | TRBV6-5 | TGTGCCAGCAGTTACTTCCCAGGGGCGAACACTGAAGCTTTCTTT | CASSYFPGANTEAFF
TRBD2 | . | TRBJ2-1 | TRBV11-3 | TGTGCCAGCAGCCCTGGACTAGCGGGAGGAACATCCTACAATGAGCAGTTCTTC | CASSPGLAGGTSYNEQFF
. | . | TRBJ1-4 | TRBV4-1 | TGCGCCAGCAGCCAAGATCAAACTGGATGGGGGGCAGGGGCTAATGAAAAACTGTTTTTT | CASSQDQTGWGAGANEKLFF
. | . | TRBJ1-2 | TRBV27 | TGTGCCAGCAGTCCCGGTTGGGGTGTTAGTGGCTACACCTTC | CASSPGWGVSGYTF
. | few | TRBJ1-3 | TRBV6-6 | TGTGCCAGCAGTCCACGGACAGGAAACACCATATATTTT | CASSPRTGNTIYF
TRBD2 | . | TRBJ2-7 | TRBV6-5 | TGTGCCAGCAGTGTACTAGCGGGAGACTTGGAGCAGTACTTC | CASSVLAGDLEQYF
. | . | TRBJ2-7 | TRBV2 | TGTGCCAGCATAAGCTCCTACGAGCAGTACTTC | CASISSYEQYF
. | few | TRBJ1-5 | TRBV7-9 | TGTGCCAGCAGCTTAGACGGGCCCGGCAATCAGCCCCAGCATTTT | CASSLDGPGNQPQHF
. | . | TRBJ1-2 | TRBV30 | TGTGCCTGGAGTACCACAGGGTTGAATTATGGCTACACCTTC | CAWSTTGLNYGYTF
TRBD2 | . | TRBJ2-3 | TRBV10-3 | TGTGCCATCAGTGACGGGCGGGAGGTGTCAGATACGCAGTATTTT | CAISDGREVSDTQYF
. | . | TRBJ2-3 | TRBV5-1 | TGCGCCAGCAGCATTCCAGGGACGGATACGCAGTATTTT | CASSIPGTDTQYF